One sample yielded the 26 T cell receptor beta chains listed below, sequenced in a study of blood T cell repertoires in COVID-19. Only in-frame clones appear in the TCRdb table, and some are missing; sequencing was by immunoSEQ multiplex PCR. Of around 380,000 clones listed, around 87% are singletons. The specimen sequenced was PBMCs or T cells enriched from blood (not recorded which). Receptor source: a man aged 30-40 years who had recovered from COVID-19.

The chain has TRBV7-9 and TRBJ2-5, with a tentative D call TRBD1 (6 bases). CDR3 length equals 14 residues. Germline values: CDR1 SEHNR, CDR2 FQNEAQ (reference sequence). The V and J ends lost 5 bases and 5 bases respectively, with 15 bases between them. As DNA, the CDR3 is TGTGCCAGCAGCCTGCGAAACGACAGGGAGACCCAGTACTTC. This gives the protein CASSLRNDRETQYF.

The gene calls are TRBV4-2 and TRBJ1-2; no definite D call. Trimming took 3 bases from V and 1 from J, leaving 3 bases between them. CDR1 is LGHNA, CDR2 YNFKEQ, per germline. CDR3 length: 12 residues. The CDR3 is CASSQSNYGYTF. CDR3 DNA: TGTGCCAGCAGCCAGAGTAACTATGGCTACACCTTC.

This rearrangement joins TRBV29-1 to TRBJ1-2; TRBD1 matches 8 bases. The CDR3 sequence is 14 residues long. Germline trimming cut 8 bases from V and 6 bases from J; bases unmatched to any gene: 14. Germline values: CDR1 SQVTM, CDR2 ANQGSEA. The CDR3, as DNA: TGCAGCCACACCCCCGGACAGGGCGACGATGGCTACACCTTC. Its translation: CSHTPGQGDDGYTF.

The rearrangement joins TRBV27 to TRBJ1-1; D perhaps matches TRBD1 (5 bases). The CDR3 runs to 16 residues. Per the germline V gene, CDR1 is MNHEY and CDR2 is SMNVEV (reference sequence). With 6 bases removed from V and 4 bases from J, the gap between germline ends came to 21 bases. The CDR3 protein is CASSPLDPTVGTEAFF. The DNA of the CDR3 is TGTGCCAGCAGCCCTCTAGATCCGACAGTTGGCACTGAAGCTTTCTTT.

V usage is TRBV19 and J usage is TRBJ2-1, with 7 nucleotides matching TRBD1. Germline assignment: CDR1 LNHDA and CDR2 SQIVND (reference sequence). The CDR3 is 16 residues long. The V segment lost 5 bases and the J segment 4 bases; nucleotides outside the gene matches: 11. The CDR3 nucleotides read TGTGCCAGTAGTGTTAACCGGGACAGCCGGTACAATGAGCAGTTCTTC. It specifies CASSVNRDSRYNEQFF.

The chain combines TRBV28 with TRBJ2-3, with TRBD2 matching 7 bases. Per germline, CDR1 MDHEN and CDR2 SYDVKM. The junction had 4 bases not matched to a gene; V was cut back by 3 bases and J by 1 base. This CDR3 spans 15 amino acids. As DNA, the CDR3 is TGTGCCAGCAGTTTGGGAGGGGCCCGCACAGATACGCAGTATTTT. It yields the protein CASSLGGARTDTQYF.

The CDR3, as DNA: TGTGCCTGGAATTGGGCAGGTGGGAACACTGAAGCTTTCTTT. Translating gives CAWNWAGGNTEAFF. V gene TRBV30 combines with J gene TRBJ1-1; no clear D gene. Germline V lookup: CDR1 GTSNPN, CDR2 SVGIG (reference sequence). Trimming pared 4 bases from V and 1 base from J, leaving 13 bases between. This CDR3 is 14 amino acids long.

The chain carries TRBV6-5 and TRBJ2-1; weak D call: TRBD1 (6 bases). The germline V gene encodes CDR1 MNHEY and CDR2 SVGAGI. The V end was cut by 5 bases, the J end by 7 bases, with 9 bases between. This CDR3 has 12 amino acids. The CDR3 is CASSNRENEQFF. CDR3 in DNA: TGTGCCAGCAGTAACAGGGAAAATGAGCAGTTCTTC.

This sequence joins TRBV4-3 and TRBJ1-4; TRBD1 aligns across 7 bases. The CDR3 is 16 amino acids. Germline loops: CDR1 LGHNA, CDR2 YSLEER. The V gene end was trimmed by 0 bases and the J gene end by 4 bases; junction bases not matched to a gene: 5. The CDR3: CASSQERGDSNEKLFF. CDR3 bases: TGCGCCAGCAGCCAAGAAAGGGGGGACAGTAATGAAAAACTGTTTTTT.

This chain uses TRBV30 with TRBJ2-5; D not resolved. The V end was cut by 2 bases, the J end by 5 bases, with 6 bases between. The CDR3 runs to 11 residues. The V gene's germline CDR1 is GTSNPN and CDR2 SVGIG (reference sequence). In DNA form, the CDR3 reads TGTGCCTGGAGTCCGCAGGAGACCCAGTACTTC. Translation gives CAWSPQETQYF.

In DNA form, the CDR3 reads TGCGCCAGCAGCCCACTAGCGGGGGGCGGGCAGTACTTC. This sequence encodes CASSPLAGGGQYF. This sequence joins TRBV4-1 and TRBJ2-7; 12 bases are a match to TRBD2. This CDR3 spans 13 amino acids. The V segment lost 4 bases and the J segment 9 bases; nucleotides outside the gene matches: 4. The V gene's germline CDR1 is MGHRA and CDR2 YSYEKL.

The chain is built from TRBV30 and TRBJ1-1; TRBD1 matches 7 bases. Germline CDR1 reads GTSNPN; CDR2 reads SVGIG (reference sequence). The junction had 7 bases not matched to a gene; V was cut back by 5 bases and J by 1 base. This CDR3 has 14 residues. CDR3 bases: TGTGCCTGGGTGCGAGGGACAGCGAACACTGAAGCTTTCTTT. It encodes CAWVRGTANTEAFF.

This chain uses TRBV7-6 with TRBJ1-3; perhaps TRBD1 as D (5 bases). The germline V and J ends were trimmed by 1 base and 6 bases, with 13 bases remaining between them. The germline V gene has CDR1 SGHVS and CDR2 FNYEAQ. The CDR3 is made up of 15 amino acids. The DNA for the CDR3 is TGTGCCAGCAGCTTAGGTCAGGGTAACGAAAACACCATATATTTT. Protein product: CASSLGQGNENTIYF.

The V gene is TRBV11-3, the J gene TRBJ2-5; D may be TRBD1 (5 bases). V lost 1 base and J 5 bases, leaving 14 bases between the germline ends. This CDR3 comprises 15 residues. Looked up from germline, CDR1 is SGHNT and CDR2 is YENEEA. In nucleotides, the CDR3 is TGTGCCAGCAGCTTAGGTTCGGTTGCAGGGGAGACCCAGTACTTC. Its translation: CASSLGSVAGETQYF. Full variable domain (rest looked up from reference TRBV11-3 and TRBJ2-5): EAGVVQSPRYKIIEKKQPVAFWCNPISGHNTLYWYLQNLGQGPELLIRYENEEAVDDSQLPKDRFSAERLKGVDSTLKIQPAELGDSAVYLCASSLGSVAGETQYFGPGTRLLVL.

This rearrangement joins TRBV9 to TRBJ2-1; the D gene is possibly TRBD2 (7 bases). This CDR3 region has 16 residues. V lost 4 bases to trimming and J lost 0 bases, with 14 bases between them. Germline V gives CDR1 SGDLS, CDR2 YYNGEE. The DNA for the CDR3 is TGTGCCAGCAGCACACGGGGGGCAAGCTCCTACAATGAGCAGTTCTTC. As protein: CASSTRGASSYNEQFF.

The CDR3 is CASTAGGSYNSPLHF. The CDR3 DNA is TGCGCCAGCACGGCAGGGGGGTCCTATAATTCACCCCTCCACTTT. The chain employs TRBV5-1 and TRBJ1-6, with 7 bases fitting TRBD1. The CDR3 totals 15 residues. V lost 6 bases to trimming and J lost 1 base; unmatched junction nucleotides: 4. Germline CDR1 SGHRS, CDR2 YFSETQ. Supplemented by reference TRBV5-1 and TRBJ1-6, the full variable domain reads KAGVTQTPRYLIKTRGQQVTLSCSPISGHRSVSWYQQTPGQGLQFLFEYFSETQRNKGNFPGRFSGRQFSNSRSEMNVSTLELGDSALYLCASTAGGSYNSPLHFGNGTRLTVT.

The chain is built from TRBV10-3 and TRBJ1-1; D is unresolved. Trimming left V 2 bases short and J 4 bases short, with 8 bases between. Germline V gives CDR1 ENHRY, CDR2 SYGVKD. The CDR3 length is 13 residues. The CDR3 loop reads CAISEVSGTEAFF. The DNA of the CDR3 is TGTGCCATCAGTGAGGTCTCGGGCACTGAAGCTTTCTTT.

The chain employs TRBV5-5 and TRBJ1-1, with a weak D call TRBD1 (5 bases). The germline V gene has CDR1 SGHKS and CDR2 YYEKEE (reference sequence). This CDR3 is built from 14 residues. Trimming pared 4 bases from V and 1 base from J, leaving 11 bases between. CDR3 nucleotide sequence: TGTGCCAGCAGCCGCGGACAAAAGAACACTGAAGCTTTCTTT. Residues: CASSRGQKNTEAFF.

The rearrangement uses TRBV13 and TRBJ1-6; the D gene is possibly TRBD1 (6 bases). Germline V gene data show CDR1 as PRHDT and CDR2 as FYEKMQ (reference sequence). This CDR3 is 14 amino acids long. V lost 5 bases and J lost 15, with 20 bases in between. The CDR3 is CASSPGWQGQLLHF. The CDR3 DNA is TGTGCCAGCAGCCCGGGTTGGCAGGGGCAACTCCTCCACTTT.

The chain employs TRBV12-3 or TRBV12-4 and TRBJ1-3; D call uncertain. Trimming took off 6 bases at V and 1 base at J, with 7 bases between the two ends. The CDR3 is made up of 13 amino acids. CDR3 loop: CASSPISGNTIYF. CDR3 sequence (DNA): TGTGCCAGCAGCCCTATATCTGGAAACACCATATATTTT.

Notes on this clone: Other DNA sequences in the sample encode the same CDR3. The chain has TRBV9 and TRBJ1-2; the match to TRBD1 covers 7 bases. V trimming: 4 bases; J trimming: 5 bases; junction bases outside the gene matches: 2. This CDR3 has 12 amino acids. CDR1 SGDLS and CDR2 YYNGEE come from the germline V gene. The CDR3 loop is CASSPGQYGYTF. For the CDR3, the DNA is TGTGCCAGCAGCCCGGGACAGTATGGCTACACCTTC.

The chain carries TRBV3-1 (or the pseudogene TRBV3-2) and TRBJ1-1; possible D gene TRBD1, 6 bases. This CDR3 has 13 amino acids. CDR1 and CDR2 (germline): LGHDT, YNNKEL (reference sequence). Trimming took off 4 bases at V and 7 bases at J, with 13 bases between the two ends. The CDR3 DNA reads TGTGCCAGCAGCCCCCCCCAAGGGGGTGAAGCTTTCTTT. Its translation is CASSPPQGGEAFF.

The V gene is TRBV5-1, the J gene TRBJ1-1; 7 nucleotides agree with TRBD1. V dropped 4 bases and J dropped 8; count of bases not matched to a gene: 11. CDR3 size: 14 residues. Germline CDR1 is SGHRS and CDR2 is YFSETQ. The CDR3 DNA sequence: TGCGCCAGCAGCAATAGACAGGGCCGTATCGAAGCTTTCTTT. Its translation: CASSNRQGRIEAFF.

About this clone: This same CDR3 is encoded by further DNA sequences in the sample. V usage is TRBV18 and J usage is TRBJ2-7; 8 bases are a match to TRBD1. Per the germline V gene, CDR1 is KGHSH and CDR2 is LQKENI. This CDR3 is 14 amino acids long. Trimming cost V 4 bases and J 0 bases; bases outside gene matches: 2. The CDR3: CASSRDRSSYEQYF. The CDR3 DNA reads TGTGCCAGCTCACGGGACAGGAGCTCCTACGAGCAGTACTTC.

This rearrangement joins TRBV9 to TRBJ1-3; D is undetermined. The V gene lost 4 bases and the J gene lost 0 bases, with 8 bases spanning the gap. The CDR3 is 14 residues long. CDR1 SGDLS and CDR2 YYNGEE come from the germline V gene. CDR3 sequence: CASSPSTSGNTIYF. The CDR3 coding sequence is TGTGCCAGCAGCCCGAGTACCTCTGGAAACACCATATATTTT.

The V call is TRBV2, the J call TRBJ1-1; D remains unclear. Trimming cost V 0 bases and J 10 bases, with 12 bases left between them. There are 13 residues in the CDR3. The germline V gene encodes CDR1 SNHLY and CDR2 FYNNEI. The CDR3 is CASSEALGFAAFF. The CDR3 nucleotides are TGTGCCAGCAGTGAAGCGCTAGGCTTCGCAGCTTTCTTT. Together with reference TRBV2 and TRBJ1-1, the CDR3 gives the full variable domain: EPEVTQTPSHQVTQMGQEVILRCVPISNHLYFYWYRQILGQKVEFLVSFYNNEISEKSEIFDDQFSVERPDGSNFTLKIRSTKLEDSAMYFCASSEALGFAAFFGQGTRLTVV.